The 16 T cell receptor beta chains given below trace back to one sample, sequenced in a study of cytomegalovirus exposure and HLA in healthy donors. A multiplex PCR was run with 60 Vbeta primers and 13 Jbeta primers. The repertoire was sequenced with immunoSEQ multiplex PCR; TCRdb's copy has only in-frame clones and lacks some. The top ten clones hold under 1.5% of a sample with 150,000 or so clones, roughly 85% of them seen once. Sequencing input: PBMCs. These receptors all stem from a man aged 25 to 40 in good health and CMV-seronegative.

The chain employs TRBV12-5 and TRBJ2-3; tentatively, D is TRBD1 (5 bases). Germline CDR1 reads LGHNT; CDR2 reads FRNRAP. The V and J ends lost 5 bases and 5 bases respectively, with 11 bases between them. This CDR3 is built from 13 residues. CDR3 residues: CASGPTGRDTQYF. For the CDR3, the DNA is TGTGCTAGTGGTCCCACAGGTCGAGATACGCAGTATTTT. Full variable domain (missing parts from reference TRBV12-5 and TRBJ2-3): DARVTQTPRHKVTEMGQEVTMRCQPILGHNTVFWYRQTMMQGLELLAYFRNRAPLDDSGMPKDRFSAEMPDATLATLKIQPSEPRDSAVYFCASGPTGRDTQYFGPGTRLTVL.

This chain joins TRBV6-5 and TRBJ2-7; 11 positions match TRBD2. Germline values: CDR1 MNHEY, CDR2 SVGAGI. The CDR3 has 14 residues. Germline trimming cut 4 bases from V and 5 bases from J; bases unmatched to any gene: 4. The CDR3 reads CASSLLAGENEQYF. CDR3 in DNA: TGTGCCAGCAGTTTACTAGCGGGAGAAAACGAGCAGTACTTC.

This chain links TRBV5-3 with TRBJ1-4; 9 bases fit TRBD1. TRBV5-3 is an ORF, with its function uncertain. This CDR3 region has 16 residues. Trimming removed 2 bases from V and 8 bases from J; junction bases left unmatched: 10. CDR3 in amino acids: CARSFPFRDRDEKLFF. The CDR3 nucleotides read TGTGCCAGAAGCTTTCCGTTCCGGGACAGGGACGAAAAACTGTTTTTT.

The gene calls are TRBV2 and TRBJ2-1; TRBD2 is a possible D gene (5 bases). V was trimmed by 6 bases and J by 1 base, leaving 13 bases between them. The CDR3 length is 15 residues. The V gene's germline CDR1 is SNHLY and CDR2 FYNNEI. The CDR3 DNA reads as TGTGCCAGCAGGAGGGAGACTCTTTCCTACAATGAGCAGTTCTTC. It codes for CASRRETLSYNEQFF.

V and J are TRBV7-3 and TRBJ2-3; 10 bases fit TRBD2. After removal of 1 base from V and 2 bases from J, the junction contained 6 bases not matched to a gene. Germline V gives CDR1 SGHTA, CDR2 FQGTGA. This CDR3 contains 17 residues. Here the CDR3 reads CASSLNLAGGITDTQYF. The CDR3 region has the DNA TGTGCCAGCAGCTTAAACTTAGCGGGGGGTATCACAGATACGCAGTATTTT.

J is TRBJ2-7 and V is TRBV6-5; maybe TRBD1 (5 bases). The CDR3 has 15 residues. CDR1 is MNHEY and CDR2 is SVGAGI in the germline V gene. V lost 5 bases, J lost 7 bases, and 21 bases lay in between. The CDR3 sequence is CASSGADGATTEQYF. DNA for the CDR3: TGTGCCAGCAGTGGGGCAGATGGGGCTACTACGGAGCAGTACTTC.

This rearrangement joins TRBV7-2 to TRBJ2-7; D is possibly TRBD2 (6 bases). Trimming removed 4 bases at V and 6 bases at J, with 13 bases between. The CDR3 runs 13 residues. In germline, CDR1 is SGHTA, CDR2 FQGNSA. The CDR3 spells CASSSPGVSEQYF. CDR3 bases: TGTGCCAGCAGCTCCCCGGGGGTGAGCGAGCAGTACTTC.

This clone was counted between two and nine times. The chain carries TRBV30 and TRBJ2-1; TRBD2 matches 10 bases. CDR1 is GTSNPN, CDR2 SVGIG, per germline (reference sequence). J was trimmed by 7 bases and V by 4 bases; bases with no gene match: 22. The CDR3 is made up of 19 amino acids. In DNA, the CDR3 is TGTGCCTGGACCCCCCTCCGAGCGGGGGGGCCAGGAGCTTGGAATGAGCAGTTCTTC. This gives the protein CAWTPLRAGGPGAWNEQFF.

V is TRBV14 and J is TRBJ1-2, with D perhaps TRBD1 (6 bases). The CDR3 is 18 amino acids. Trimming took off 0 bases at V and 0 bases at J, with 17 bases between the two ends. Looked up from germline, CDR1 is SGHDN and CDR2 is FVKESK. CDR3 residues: CASSQDIGDTFTNYGYTF. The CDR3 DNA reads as TGTGCCAGCAGCCAAGATATTGGGGACACCTTTACTAACTATGGCTACACCTTC.

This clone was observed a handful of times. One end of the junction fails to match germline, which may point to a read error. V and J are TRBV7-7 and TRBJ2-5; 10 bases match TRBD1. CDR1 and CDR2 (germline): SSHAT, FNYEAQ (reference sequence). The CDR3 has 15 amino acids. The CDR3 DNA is TGTGCTAGCAGCTTAGGGGACAGGGGTCAGGAGACCCAGTACTTC. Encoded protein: CASSLGDRGQETQYF.

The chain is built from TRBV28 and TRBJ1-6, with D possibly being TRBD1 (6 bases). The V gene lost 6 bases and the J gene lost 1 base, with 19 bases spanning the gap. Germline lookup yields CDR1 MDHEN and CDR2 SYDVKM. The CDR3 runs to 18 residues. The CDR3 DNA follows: TGTGCCAGCAGACTTCTCCGGGACATTTCGTCCTATAATTCACCCCTCCACTTT. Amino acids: CASRLLRDISSYNSPLHF.

CDR3 amino acids: CASSFEGTRGPLSYEQYF. The DNA for the CDR3 is TGTGCCAGCAGTTTCGAAGGGACTAGGGGCCCCCTTTCCTACGAGCAGTACTTC. V usage is TRBV28 and J usage is TRBJ2-7; TRBD2 matches 8 bases. Germline V gene sequence: CDR1 MDHEN, CDR2 SYDVKM. The CDR3 totals 18 residues. Trimming at V came to 3 bases and at J to 1 base, leaving 14 bases not matched to a gene.

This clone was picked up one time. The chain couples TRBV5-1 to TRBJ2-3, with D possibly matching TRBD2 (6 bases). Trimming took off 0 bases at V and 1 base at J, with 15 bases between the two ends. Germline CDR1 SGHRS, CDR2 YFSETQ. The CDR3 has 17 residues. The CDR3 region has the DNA TGCGCCAGCAGCTTGGTGCCCCGGGGGACCGGCACAGATACGCAGTATTTT. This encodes CASSLVPRGTGTDTQYF.

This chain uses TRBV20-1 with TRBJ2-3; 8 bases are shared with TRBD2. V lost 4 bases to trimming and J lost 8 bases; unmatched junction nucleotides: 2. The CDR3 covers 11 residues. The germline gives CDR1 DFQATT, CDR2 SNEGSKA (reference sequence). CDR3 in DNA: TGCAGTGCTACCAGCGGGGGTACGCAGTATTTT. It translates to CSATSGGTQYF.

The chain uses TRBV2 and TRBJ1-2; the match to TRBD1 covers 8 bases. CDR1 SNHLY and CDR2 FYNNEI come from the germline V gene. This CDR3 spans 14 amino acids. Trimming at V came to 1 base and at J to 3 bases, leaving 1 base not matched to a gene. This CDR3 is CASSEETGDYGYTF. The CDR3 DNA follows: TGTGCCAGCAGTGAAGAGACAGGGGACTATGGCTACACCTTC.

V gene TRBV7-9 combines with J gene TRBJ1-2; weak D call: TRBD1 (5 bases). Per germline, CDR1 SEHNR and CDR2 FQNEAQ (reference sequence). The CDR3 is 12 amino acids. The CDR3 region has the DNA TGTTCCGGGTGGAGGGGACTCTATGGCTACACCTTC. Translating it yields CSGWRGLYGYTF.